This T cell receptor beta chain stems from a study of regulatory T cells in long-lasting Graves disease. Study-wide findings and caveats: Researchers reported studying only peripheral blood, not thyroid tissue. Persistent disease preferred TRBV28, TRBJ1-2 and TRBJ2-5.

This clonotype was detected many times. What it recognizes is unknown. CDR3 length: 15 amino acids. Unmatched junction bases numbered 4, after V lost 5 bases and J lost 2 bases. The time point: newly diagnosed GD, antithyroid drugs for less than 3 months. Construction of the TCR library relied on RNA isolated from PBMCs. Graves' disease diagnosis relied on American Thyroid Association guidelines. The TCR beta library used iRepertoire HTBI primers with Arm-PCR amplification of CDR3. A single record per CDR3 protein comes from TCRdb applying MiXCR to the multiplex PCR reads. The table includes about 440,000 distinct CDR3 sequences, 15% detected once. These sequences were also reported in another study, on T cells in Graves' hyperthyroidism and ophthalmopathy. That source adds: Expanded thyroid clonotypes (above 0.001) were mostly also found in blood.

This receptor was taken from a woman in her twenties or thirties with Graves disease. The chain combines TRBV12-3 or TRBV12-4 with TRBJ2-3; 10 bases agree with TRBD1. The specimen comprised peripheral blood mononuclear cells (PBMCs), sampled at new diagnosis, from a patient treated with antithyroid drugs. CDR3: CASSKTGGITDTQYF. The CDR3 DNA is TGTGCCAGCAGTAAGACAGGGGGCATCACAGATACGCAGTATTTT.